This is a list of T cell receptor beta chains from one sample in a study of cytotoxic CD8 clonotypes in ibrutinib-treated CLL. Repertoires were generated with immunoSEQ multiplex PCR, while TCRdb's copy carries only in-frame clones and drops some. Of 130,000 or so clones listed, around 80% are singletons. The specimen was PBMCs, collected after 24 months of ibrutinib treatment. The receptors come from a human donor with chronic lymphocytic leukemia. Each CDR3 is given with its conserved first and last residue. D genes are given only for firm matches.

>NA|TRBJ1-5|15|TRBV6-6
CASSYPDSGNQPQHF
TGTGCCAGCAGTTACCCGGACAGCGGGAATCAGCCCCAGCATTTT
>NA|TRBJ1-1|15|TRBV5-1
CASSANSLSNTEAFF
TGCGCCAGCAGCGCAAACAGCTTATCGAACACTGAAGCTTTCTTT
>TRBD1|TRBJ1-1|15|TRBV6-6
CASSYTQGARTEAFF
TGTGCCAGCAGTTACACCCAGGGGGCGCGGACTGAAGCTTTCTTT
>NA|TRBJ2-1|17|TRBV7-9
CASSSPGRAGSYNEQFF
TGTGCCAGCAGCTCACCGGGCAGGGCTGGCTCCTACAATGAGCAGTTCTTC
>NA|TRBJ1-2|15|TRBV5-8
CASSLVPPIGGGYTF
TGTGCCAGCAGCTTGGTCCCTCCTATAGGAGGAGGCTACACCTTC
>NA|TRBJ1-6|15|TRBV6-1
CASTPTGGHNSPLHF
TGTGCCAGCACACCGACAGGCGGGCATAATTCACCCCTCCACTTT
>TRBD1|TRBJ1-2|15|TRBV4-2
CASSQVGTGGNGYTF
TGTGCCAGCAGCCAAGTGGGGACAGGGGGCAATGGCTACACCTTC
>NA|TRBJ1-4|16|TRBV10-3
CAISESSGGANEKLFF
TGTGCCATCAGTGAGAGTTCCGGGGGTGCTAATGAAAAACTGTTTTTT
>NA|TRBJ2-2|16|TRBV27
CASSFLGRWNTGELFF
TGTGCCAGCAGTTTTCTTGGACGTTGGAACACCGGGGAGCTGTTTTTT
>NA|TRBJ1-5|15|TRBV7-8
CASSLDGRSNQPQHF
TGTGCCAGCAGCTTAGATGGGCGTAGCAATCAGCCCCAGCATTTT
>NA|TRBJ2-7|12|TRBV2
CASREGGYEQYF
TGTGCCAGCAGAGAGGGAGGCTACGAGCAGTACTTC
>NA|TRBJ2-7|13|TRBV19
CASSGAGTYEQYF
TGTGCCAGTAGTGGGGCGGGGACCTACGAGCAGTACTTC
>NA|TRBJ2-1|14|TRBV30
CAWTQQGPYNEQFF
TGTGCCTGGACCCAACAAGGTCCCTACAATGAGCAGTTCTTC
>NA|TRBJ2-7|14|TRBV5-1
CASSSGAGAGEQYF
TGCGCCAGCAGCTCGGGGGCAGGGGCAGGCGAGCAGTACTTC
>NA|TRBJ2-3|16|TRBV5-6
CASVPAAGGSTDTQYF
TGTGCCAGCGTCCCGGCCGCGGGCGGCAGCACAGATACGCAGTATTTT